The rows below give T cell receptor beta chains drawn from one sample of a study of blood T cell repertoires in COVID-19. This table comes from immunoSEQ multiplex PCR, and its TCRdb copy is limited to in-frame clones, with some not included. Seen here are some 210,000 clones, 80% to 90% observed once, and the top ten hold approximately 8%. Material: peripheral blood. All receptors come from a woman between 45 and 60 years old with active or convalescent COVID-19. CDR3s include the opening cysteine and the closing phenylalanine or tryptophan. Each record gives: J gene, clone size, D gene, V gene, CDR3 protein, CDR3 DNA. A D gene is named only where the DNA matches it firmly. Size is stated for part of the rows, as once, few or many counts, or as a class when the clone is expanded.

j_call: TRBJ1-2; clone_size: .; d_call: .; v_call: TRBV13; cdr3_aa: CASSLRDTYYGYTF; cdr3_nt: TGTGCCAGCAGTCTCCGGGACACTTACTATGGCTACACCTTC
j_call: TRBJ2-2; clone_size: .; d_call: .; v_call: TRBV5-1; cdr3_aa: CASSPSQAIGELFF; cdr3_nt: TGCGCCAGCAGCCCGAGTCAGGCAATCGGGGAGCTGTTTTTT
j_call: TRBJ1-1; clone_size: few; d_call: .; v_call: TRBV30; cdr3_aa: CAWRSWVRVSTEAFF; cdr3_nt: TGTGCCTGGAGATCGTGGGTCCGGGTGAGCACTGAAGCTTTCTTT
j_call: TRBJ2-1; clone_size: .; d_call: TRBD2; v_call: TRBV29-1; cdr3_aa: CSASVGTSKDEQFF; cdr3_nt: TGCAGCGCCTCCGTCGGGACTAGCAAGGATGAGCAGTTCTTC
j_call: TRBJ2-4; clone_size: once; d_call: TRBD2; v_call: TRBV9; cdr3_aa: CASSPGTSGILGIQYF; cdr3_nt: TGTGCCAGCAGCCCAGGGACTAGCGGGATTTTAGGCATTCAGTACTTC
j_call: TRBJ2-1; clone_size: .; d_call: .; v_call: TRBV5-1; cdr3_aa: CASSFQGGQFF; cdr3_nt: TGCGCCAGCAGCTTCCAGGGTGGGCAGTTCTTC
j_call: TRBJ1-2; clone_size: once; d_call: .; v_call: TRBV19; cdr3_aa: CASSIEAAARYTF; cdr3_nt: TGTGCCAGTAGTATAGAGGCGGCCGCCCGCTACACCTTC
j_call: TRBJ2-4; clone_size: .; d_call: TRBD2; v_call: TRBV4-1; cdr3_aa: CASSQERGDIQYF; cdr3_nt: TGCGCCAGCAGTCAAGAGCGGGGGGACATTCAGTACTTC
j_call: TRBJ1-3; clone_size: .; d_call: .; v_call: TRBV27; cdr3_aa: CASSLQGWGNTIYF; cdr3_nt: TGTGCCAGCAGTCTACAGGGTTGGGGAAACACCATATATTTT
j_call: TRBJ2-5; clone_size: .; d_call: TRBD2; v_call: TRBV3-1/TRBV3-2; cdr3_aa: CASRGTSGTQETQYF; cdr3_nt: TGTGCCAGCAGGGGGACTAGCGGGACTCAAGAGACCCAGTACTTC
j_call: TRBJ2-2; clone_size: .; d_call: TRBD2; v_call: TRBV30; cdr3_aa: CACRGASGPGELFF; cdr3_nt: TGTGCCTGCCGTGGGGCTAGCGGGCCCGGGGAGCTGTTTTTT
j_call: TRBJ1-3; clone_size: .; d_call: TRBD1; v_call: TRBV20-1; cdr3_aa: CSASDQGARVRGNTIYF; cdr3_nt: TGCAGTGCTAGTGATCAGGGGGCGAGGGTTCGTGGAAACACCATATATTTT
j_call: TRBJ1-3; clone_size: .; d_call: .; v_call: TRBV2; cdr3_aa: CASSGSGREENTIYF; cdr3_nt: TGTGCCAGCAGTGGGAGCGGCAGGGAGGAAAACACCATATATTTT
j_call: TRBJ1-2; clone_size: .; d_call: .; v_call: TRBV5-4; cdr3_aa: CASSPEGRKPYGYTF; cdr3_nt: TGTGCCAGCAGCCCGGAGGGACGGAAACCCTATGGCTACACCTTC
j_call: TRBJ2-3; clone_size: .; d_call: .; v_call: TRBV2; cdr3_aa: CASSAKHNPTDTQYF; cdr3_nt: TGTGCCAGCAGTGCCAAACACAACCCCACAGATACGCAGTATTTT
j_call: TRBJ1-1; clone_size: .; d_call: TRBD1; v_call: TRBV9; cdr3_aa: CASSAGGNTEAFF; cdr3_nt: TGTGCCAGCAGCGCAGGGGGGAACACTGAAGCTTTCTTT
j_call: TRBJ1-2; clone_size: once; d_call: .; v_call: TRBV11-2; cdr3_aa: CASSSLGGRSYGYTF; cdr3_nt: TGTGCCAGCAGCTCCCTGGGGGGTAGGAGCTATGGCTACACCTTC
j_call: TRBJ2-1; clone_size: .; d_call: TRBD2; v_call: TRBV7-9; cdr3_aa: CAGAMGLAGYNEQFF; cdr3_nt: TGTGCCGGTGCCATGGGGCTAGCGGGGTACAATGAGCAGTTCTTC
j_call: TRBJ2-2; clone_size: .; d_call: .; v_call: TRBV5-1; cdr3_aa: CASSLAGASNTGELFF; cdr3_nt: TGCGCCAGCAGCTTGGCAGGGGCTTCGAACACCGGGGAGCTGTTTTTT
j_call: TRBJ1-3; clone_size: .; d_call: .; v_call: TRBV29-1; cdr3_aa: CSVVAGGGGNTIYF; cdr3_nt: TGCAGCGTTGTAGCGGGGGGCGGCGGAAACACCATATATTTT
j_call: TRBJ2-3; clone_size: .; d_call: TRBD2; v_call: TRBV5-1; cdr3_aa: CASRGDTDTQYF; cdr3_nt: TGCGCCAGCCGGGGGGACACAGATACGCAGTATTTT
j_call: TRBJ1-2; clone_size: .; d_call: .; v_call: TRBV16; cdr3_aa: CASSQSTRGKGYTF; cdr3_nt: TGTGCCAGCAGCCAAAGCACGCGGGGGAAAGGCTACACCTTC
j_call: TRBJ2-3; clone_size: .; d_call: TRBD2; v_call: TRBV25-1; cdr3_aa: CASTPGLAGGDTQYF; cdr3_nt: TGTGCCAGTACCCCGGGCCTAGCGGGAGGAGATACGCAGTATTTT
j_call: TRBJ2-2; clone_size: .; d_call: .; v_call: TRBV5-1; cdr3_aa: CASSHGHQNTGELFF; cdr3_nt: TGCGCCAGCAGCCACGGACACCAGAACACCGGGGAGCTGTTTTTT
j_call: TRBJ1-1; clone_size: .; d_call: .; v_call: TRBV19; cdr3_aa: CASTGWSTEAFF; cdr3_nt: TGTGCCAGTACAGGGTGGAGCACTGAAGCTTTCTTT
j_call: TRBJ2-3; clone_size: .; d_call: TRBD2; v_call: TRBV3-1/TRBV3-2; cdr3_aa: CASSQGAGGTDTQYF; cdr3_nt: TGTGCCAGCAGCCAAGGTGCGGGAGGTACAGATACGCAGTATTTT
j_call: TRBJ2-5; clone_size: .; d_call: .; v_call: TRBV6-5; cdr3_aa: CASSPAGTAAGTQYF; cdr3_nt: TGTGCCAGCAGTCCCGCGGGGACTGCCGCGGGGACCCAGTACTTC
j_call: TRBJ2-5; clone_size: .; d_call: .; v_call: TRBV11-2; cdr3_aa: CASSGLAGKTQYF; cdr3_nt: TGTGCCAGCAGCGGACTGGCGGGGAAGACCCAGTACTTC
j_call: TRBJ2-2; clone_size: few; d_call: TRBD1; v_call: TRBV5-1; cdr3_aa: CASSLGDRDTGELFF; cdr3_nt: TGCGCCAGCAGCTTGGGTGACAGGGACACCGGGGAGCTGTTTTTT
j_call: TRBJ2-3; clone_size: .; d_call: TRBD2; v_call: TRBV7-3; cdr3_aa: CASSLRAGGRADTQYF; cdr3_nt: TGTGCCAGCAGCTTACGAGCGGGAGGCCGGGCAGATACGCAGTATTTT
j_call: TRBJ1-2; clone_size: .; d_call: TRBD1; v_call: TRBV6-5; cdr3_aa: CASSSGTGPYGYTF; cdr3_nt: TGTGCCAGCAGTTCCGGGACAGGCCCATATGGCTACACCTTC
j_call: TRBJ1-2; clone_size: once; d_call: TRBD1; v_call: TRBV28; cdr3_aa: CASSYRQGGYGYTF; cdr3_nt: TGTGCCAGCAGTTACCGCCAGGGGGGCTATGGCTACACCTTC
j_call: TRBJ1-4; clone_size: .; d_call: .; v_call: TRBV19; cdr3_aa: CASSPGTEGAATNEKLFF; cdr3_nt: TGTGCCAGTAGCCCCGGGACGGAGGGCGCGGCAACTAATGAAAAACTGTTTTTT
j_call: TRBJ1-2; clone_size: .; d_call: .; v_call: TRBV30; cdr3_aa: CAWNRPGLSNYGYTF; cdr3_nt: TGTGCCTGGAATCGACCGGGACTATCTAACTATGGCTACACCTTC
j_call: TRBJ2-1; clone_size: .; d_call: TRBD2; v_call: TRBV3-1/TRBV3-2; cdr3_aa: CASSQGLAVLINEQFF; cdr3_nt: TGTGCCAGCAGCCAAGGTCTAGCGGTTCTAATTAATGAGCAGTTCTTC
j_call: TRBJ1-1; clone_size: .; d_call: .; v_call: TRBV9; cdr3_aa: CASSERGADGTEAFF; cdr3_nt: TGTGCCAGCAGCGAAAGAGGTGCCGATGGCACTGAAGCTTTCTTT
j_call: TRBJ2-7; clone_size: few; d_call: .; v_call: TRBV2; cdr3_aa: CASSRGSLSYEQYF; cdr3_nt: TGTGCCTCCTCGCGGGGATCCCTTTCCTACGAGCAGTACTTC
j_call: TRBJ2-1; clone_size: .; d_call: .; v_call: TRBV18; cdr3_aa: CASSLGQLQLGGQFF; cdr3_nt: TGTGCCAGCTCACTCGGACAGCTCCAGTTAGGAGGGCAGTTCTTC
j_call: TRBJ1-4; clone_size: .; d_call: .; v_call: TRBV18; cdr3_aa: CASSQQGDEKLFF; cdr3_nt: TGTGCCAGCTCACAACAGGGCGACGAAAAACTGTTTTTT
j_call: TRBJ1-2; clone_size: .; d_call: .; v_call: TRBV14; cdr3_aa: CASSQEAANYGYTF; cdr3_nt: TGTGCCAGCAGCCAAGAGGCCGCTAACTATGGCTACACCTTC
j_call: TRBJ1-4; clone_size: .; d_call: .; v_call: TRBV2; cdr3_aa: CASGGRGEKLFF; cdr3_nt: TGTGCCAGCGGGGGGAGGGGTGAAAAACTGTTTTTT
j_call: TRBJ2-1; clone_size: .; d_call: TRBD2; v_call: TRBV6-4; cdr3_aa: CASSPQLAGGWNEQFF; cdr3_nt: TGTGCCAGCTCACCCCAACTAGCGGGAGGGTGGAATGAGCAGTTCTTC
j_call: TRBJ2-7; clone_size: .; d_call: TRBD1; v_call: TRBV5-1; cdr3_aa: CASSFLQGGEQYF; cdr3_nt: TGCGCCAGCAGCTTCCTACAGGGGGGCGAGCAGTACTTC
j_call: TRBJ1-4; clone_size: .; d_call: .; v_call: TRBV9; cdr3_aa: CASSVGRGGLSEKLFF; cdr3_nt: TGTGCCAGCAGCGTTGGCCGGGGGGGCTTGAGTGAAAAACTGTTTTTT
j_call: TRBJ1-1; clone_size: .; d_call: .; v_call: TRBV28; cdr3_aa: CASSRLTNTEAFF; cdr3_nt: TGTGCCAGCAGTCGCTTAACAAACACTGAAGCTTTCTTT
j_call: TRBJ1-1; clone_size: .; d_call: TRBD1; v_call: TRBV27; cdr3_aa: CASSPGTGGLEAFF; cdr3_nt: TGTGCCAGCAGTCCCGGGACAGGGGGTCTTGAAGCTTTCTTT